The 25 T cell receptor beta chains listed next were all sequenced from one sample in a study of CD8+ T cells in alopecia areata. Treatment of the sample: oral pan-JAK inhibitor, 5-10 mg twice daily. Extraction and reverse transcription of RNA yielded cDNA as the sequencing template. Produced via immunoSEQ multiplex PCR; TCRdb's table is partial and in-frame only. The sample consists of around 200,000 clones, 64% of them appearing once. The source material was CD4+ T cells sorted from blood, sampled at week 4, from a patient treated with tofacitinib. These TCRs come from a human donor with alopecia areata.

Note on this clone: A read error may account for a junction end that differs from germline. The V call is TRBV11-1, the J call TRBJ2-1; perhaps D is TRBD1 or TRBD2 (5 bases each). CDR3 length: 14 residues. Germline-derived CDR1 and CDR2 are SGHAT and FQDESV (reference sequence). The CDR3 DNA follows: TGCGCCAGCAGCTTAGCCCTTCTAGAGGGGGAGCAGTTCTTC. Its translation: CASSLALLEGEQFF. Together with reference TRBV11-1 and TRBJ2-1, the CDR3 gives the full variable domain: EAEVAQSPRYKITEKSQAVAFWCDPISGHATLYWYRQILGQGPELLVQFQDESVVDDSQLPKDRFSAERLKGVDSTLKIQPAELGDSAMYLCASSLALLEGEQFFGPGTRLTVL.

The chain employs TRBV29-1 and TRBJ2-2; 10 bases match TRBD2. The length of the CDR3 is 17 residues. Germline V gene data show CDR1 as SQVTM and CDR2 as ANQGSEA. J lost 2 bases, V lost 1 base, and 7 bases had no gene match. This CDR3 reads CSVEVQSGGVNTGELFF. The CDR3 nucleotides read TGCAGCGTTGAAGTGCAAAGCGGGGGGGTAAACACCGGGGAGCTGTTTTTT.

This clone was recorded a few times. This chain connects TRBV5-1 to TRBJ1-2; TRBD1 might be the D (5 bases). Germline assignment: CDR1 SGHRS and CDR2 YFSETQ. V shed 0 bases and J shed 6 bases, with 15 bases lying between them. The CDR3 spans 15 residues. The CDR3 bases are TGCGCCAGCAGCTTGGCCGGCAGGGCGTTCGATGGCTACACCTTC. Residues: CASSLAGRAFDGYTF.

The chain links TRBV5-1 to TRBJ2-1; D not certain. V was pared by 1 base and J by 7 bases, with 15 bases between. The CDR3 sequence is 15 residues long. CDR1 and CDR2 from the germline V gene are SGHRS and YFSETQ. The CDR3 spells CASSLLGSRGNEQFF. In DNA form, the CDR3 reads TGCGCCAGCAGCTTGTTGGGCAGTCGTGGGAATGAGCAGTTCTTC.

This chain connects TRBV20-1 to TRBJ2-7; no firm D call. This CDR3 has 10 residues. Between the trimmed V and J ends, which lost 6 bases and 4 bases, there was a span of 7 bases. CDR1 DFQATT and CDR2 SNEGSKA come from the germline V gene (reference sequence). The CDR3 nucleotides read TGCAGTGCCCTCGGTTACGAGCAGTACTTC. Translation: CSALGYEQYF.

This clone has just one count. This chain links TRBV10-3 with TRBJ2-5, with TRBD2 matching 10 bases. The ends lost 8 bases at V and 5 bases at J; junction bases unmatched: 14. CDR1 is ENHRY, CDR2 SYGVKD, per germline. This CDR3 spans 16 amino acids. The chain's CDR3 is CAIRRGAGGSQETQYF. CDR3 DNA sequence: TGTGCCATCCGCCGCGGAGCGGGGGGGAGTCAGGAGACCCAGTACTTC.

The rearrangement links TRBV4-2 to TRBJ2-3; 11 nucleotides match TRBD2. This CDR3 contains 16 residues. Germline lookup yields CDR1 LGHNA and CDR2 YNFKEQ. V was clipped by 0 bases and J by 5 bases; unmatched bases: 4. The DNA of the CDR3 is TGTGCCAGCAGCCAAGATATTAGCGGGGGGGAAGATACGCAGTATTTT. Protein product: CASSQDISGGEDTQYF.

The DNA for the CDR3 is TGTGCCAGCAGTTCGCAGCGGAGATTCACAGATACGCAGTATTTT. Its translation is CASSSQRRFTDTQYF. V gene TRBV7-9 combines with J gene TRBJ2-3; D perhaps matches TRBD2 (5 bases). Germline V gives CDR1 SEHNR, CDR2 FQNEAQ (reference sequence). The CDR3 is 15 residues long. V was pared by 6 bases and J by 2 bases, with 15 bases between.

The CDR3 DNA sequence: TGTGCCAGCAGCCGACGGAGGAGCAATCAGCCCCAGCATTTT. Translated: CASSRRRSNQPQHF. The chain is built from TRBV2 and TRBJ1-5; no firm D call. V lost 6 bases, J lost 1 base, and 10 bases lay in between. The CDR3 has 14 residues. Germline V gene lookup returns CDR1 SNHLY and CDR2 FYNNEI.

V and J are TRBV5-1 and TRBJ1-4; D uncertain. The CDR3 extends over 14 amino acids. CDR1 is SGHRS, CDR2 YFSETQ, per germline. Deletions cut 1 base from V and 8 bases from J, with 12 bases between. The CDR3 DNA sequence: TGCGCCAGCAGCTTGTTGCCCCAGGCGGAAAAACTGTTTTTT. It is translated as CASSLLPQAEKLFF.

This clone has a single count. The V and J genes are TRBV9 and TRBJ2-3; no clear D gene. Germline loops: CDR1 SGDLS, CDR2 YYNGEE. The CDR3 has 15 amino acids. V shed 0 bases and J shed 2 bases, with 10 bases lying between them. The CDR3 sequence: CASSVATGFTDTQYF. CDR3 DNA: TGTGCCAGCAGCGTAGCTACTGGCTTCACAGATACGCAGTATTTT.

The V and J genes are TRBV20-1 and TRBJ2-5; no firm D call. There are 11 residues in the CDR3. Trimming removed 1 base from V and 7 bases from J, with 7 bases in between. Looked up from germline, CDR1 is DFQATT and CDR2 is SNEGSKA (reference sequence). The CDR3 nucleotides are TGCAGTGCTAGAGGGGATGGGACCCAGTACTTC. Translation gives CSARGDGTQYF.

This clone was observed a few times. The chain combines TRBV29-1 with TRBJ2-3, with 9 bases lining up with TRBD2. Germline V gene data show CDR1 as SQVTM and CDR2 as ANQGSEA. With 0 bases clipped from V and 8 bases from J, the junction kept 9 bases outside the gene matches. There are 15 residues in the CDR3. CDR3 coding DNA: TGCAGCGTTGAAGATCGGCGGGGGGGCTGGGTTACGCAGTATTTT. Protein: CSVEDRRGGWVTQYF.

V gene TRBV4-1 combines with J gene TRBJ2-5, with TRBD1 identical over 10 bases. CDR1 is MGHRA and CDR2 is YSYEKL in the germline V gene. V was clipped by 8 bases and J by 6 bases; unmatched bases: 12. CDR3 size: 15 residues. The DNA for the CDR3 is TGCGCCAGCGCGACCAACCGGGACAGGGGTAAGACCCAGTACTTC. It is translated as CASATNRDRGKTQYF.

The chain recombines TRBV9 with TRBJ2-5; D is undetermined. Trimming pared 0 bases from V and 5 bases from J, leaving 8 bases between. Looked up from germline, CDR1 is SGDLS and CDR2 is YYNGEE. The CDR3 is 13 residues long. The DNA for the CDR3 is TGTGCCAGCAGCGTAGACCTGATGGAGACCCAGTACTTC. Residues: CASSVDLMETQYF.

The chain links TRBV6-6 to TRBJ2-5, with D perhaps TRBD1 (6 bases). The CDR3 covers 15 residues. Trimming stripped 6 bases from V and 7 bases from J, with 21 bases between. Germline V gene lookup returns CDR1 MNHNY and CDR2 SVGAGI (reference sequence). In nucleotides, the CDR3 is TGTGCCAGCAGCCACCCCCAGAAGAGAGGGGGGACCCAGTACTTC. Amino acids: CASSHPQKRGGTQYF.

This clone appeared a few times. This chain links TRBV11-3 with TRBJ2-7; D not resolved. CDR1 SGHNT and CDR2 YENEEA come from the germline V gene. Trimming cost V 3 bases and J 2 bases, with 5 bases left between them. The CDR3 totals 12 residues. The CDR3 is CASSFLTYEQYF. For the CDR3, the DNA is TGTGCCAGCAGCTTCCTCACCTACGAGCAGTACTTC.

The gene calls are TRBV13 and TRBJ1-5; D is possibly TRBD1 (5 bases). V was cut by 0 bases and J by 5 bases, with 11 bases left in between. The CDR3 runs 15 residues. CDR1 and CDR2 (germline): PRHDT, FYEKMQ (reference sequence). The CDR3 sequence: CASSLGPDKDQPQHF. CDR3 DNA sequence: TGTGCCAGCAGCTTAGGACCGGACAAAGATCAGCCCCAGCATTTT.

The chain employs TRBV11-1 and TRBJ2-7; D may be TRBD2 (6 bases). CDR1 and CDR2 from the germline V gene are SGHAT and FQDESV (reference sequence). The V end lost 5 bases, the J end lost 0 bases, and 11 bases lay between the germline ends. The CDR3 is made up of 14 amino acids. The CDR3 loop is CASSRGRSSYEQYF. The DNA for the CDR3 is TGTGCCAGCAGCCGGGGGAGGTCCTCCTACGAGCAGTACTTC.

The gene calls are TRBV29-1 and TRBJ1-2; D is uncertain. Germline loops: CDR1 SQVTM, CDR2 ANQGSEA. Trimming stripped 6 bases from V and 4 bases from J, with 15 bases between. This CDR3 is built from 13 residues. This chain's CDR3 is CSVMERVLYGYTF. The CDR3 DNA follows: TGCAGCGTGATGGAAAGGGTCCTCTATGGCTACACCTTC.

The genes are TRBV6-6 and TRBJ2-5; the D is unclear. This CDR3 comprises 16 residues. The germline V and J ends were trimmed by 5 bases and 7 bases, with 23 bases remaining between them. The germline V gene encodes CDR1 MNHNY and CDR2 SVGAGI (reference sequence). The CDR3 loop reads CASSGVQSRSVSTQYF. The DNA of the CDR3 is TGTGCCAGCAGTGGCGTACAGTCTCGCAGTGTTTCGACCCAGTACTTC.

This clone was counted only a few times. The gene calls are TRBV19 and TRBJ2-5; 8 bases align to TRBD1. CDR3 length: 15 amino acids. Germline V gene lookup returns CDR1 LNHDA and CDR2 SQIVND (reference sequence). The V gene end was trimmed by 5 bases and the J gene end by 5 bases; junction bases not matched to a gene: 10. CDR3 bases: TGTGCCAGTAGTGACGGTCCAGGGGGCCGGGAGACCCAGTACTTC. Translated: CASSDGPGGRETQYF.

The V gene is TRBV25-1, the J gene TRBJ2-3; 7 bases match TRBD2. The trim removed 5 bases at V and 0 bases at J, leaving 5 bases unmatched. The CDR3 extends over 15 amino acids. Germline V gene sequence: CDR1 MGHDK, CDR2 SYGVNS. The chain's CDR3 is CASSPGGISTDTQYF. The DNA for the CDR3 is TGTGCCAGCAGTCCCGGGGGGATTAGCACAGATACGCAGTATTTT.

DNA of the CDR3: TGCGCCAGCAGCTTGGAGGGCCTCATACGAGAGCAGTACTTC. Amino acids: CASSLEGLIREQYF. The J gene is TRBJ2-7, the V gene TRBV5-1; no definite D call. Germline V gives CDR1 SGHRS, CDR2 YFSETQ. The length of the CDR3 is 14 residues. The V end lost 0 bases, the J end lost 7 bases, and 14 bases lay between the germline ends.

The chain has TRBV6-5 and TRBJ1-2, with a tentative D call TRBD1 (5 bases). This CDR3 region has 13 residues. V gave up 6 bases and J gave up 6 bases, with 14 bases separating them. Germline V gene lookup returns CDR1 MNHEY and CDR2 SVGAGI. CDR3 sequence: CASSSQGGNGYTF. The CDR3 coding sequence is TGTGCCAGCAGCTCCCAGGGAGGGAATGGCTACACCTTC.